This T cell receptor beta chain was recorded in a study of T-cell reconstitution after alpha-beta-depleted transplantation in children. This clonotype showed up many times. The V gene lost 1 base and the J gene lost 4 bases, with 12 bases spanning the gap. The CDR3 extends over 15 amino acids. Germline lookup yields CDR1 SEHNR and CDR2 FQNEAQ (reference sequence). Using unique molecular identifiers, the investigators prepared the TCRbeta library. TCRdb itself ran the PCR reads through MiXCR, one entry per CDR3 protein. Of around 370,000 distinct CDR3 sequences in the sample, around a tenth are singletons; the top ten hold around 2.3%.

The source is a human donor who donated a stem cell graft to a child with acute lymphoblastic leukemia. The chain uses TRBV7-9 and TRBJ2-3; D is tentatively TRBD1 or TRBD2 (6 bases each). Sample: PBMCs from the stem cell graft donor, taken from the stem cell graft. CDR3 residues: CASSLEGGAADTQYF. The CDR3 DNA sequence: TGTGCCAGCAGCTTAGAGGGGGGAGCTGCAGATACGCAGTATTTT.